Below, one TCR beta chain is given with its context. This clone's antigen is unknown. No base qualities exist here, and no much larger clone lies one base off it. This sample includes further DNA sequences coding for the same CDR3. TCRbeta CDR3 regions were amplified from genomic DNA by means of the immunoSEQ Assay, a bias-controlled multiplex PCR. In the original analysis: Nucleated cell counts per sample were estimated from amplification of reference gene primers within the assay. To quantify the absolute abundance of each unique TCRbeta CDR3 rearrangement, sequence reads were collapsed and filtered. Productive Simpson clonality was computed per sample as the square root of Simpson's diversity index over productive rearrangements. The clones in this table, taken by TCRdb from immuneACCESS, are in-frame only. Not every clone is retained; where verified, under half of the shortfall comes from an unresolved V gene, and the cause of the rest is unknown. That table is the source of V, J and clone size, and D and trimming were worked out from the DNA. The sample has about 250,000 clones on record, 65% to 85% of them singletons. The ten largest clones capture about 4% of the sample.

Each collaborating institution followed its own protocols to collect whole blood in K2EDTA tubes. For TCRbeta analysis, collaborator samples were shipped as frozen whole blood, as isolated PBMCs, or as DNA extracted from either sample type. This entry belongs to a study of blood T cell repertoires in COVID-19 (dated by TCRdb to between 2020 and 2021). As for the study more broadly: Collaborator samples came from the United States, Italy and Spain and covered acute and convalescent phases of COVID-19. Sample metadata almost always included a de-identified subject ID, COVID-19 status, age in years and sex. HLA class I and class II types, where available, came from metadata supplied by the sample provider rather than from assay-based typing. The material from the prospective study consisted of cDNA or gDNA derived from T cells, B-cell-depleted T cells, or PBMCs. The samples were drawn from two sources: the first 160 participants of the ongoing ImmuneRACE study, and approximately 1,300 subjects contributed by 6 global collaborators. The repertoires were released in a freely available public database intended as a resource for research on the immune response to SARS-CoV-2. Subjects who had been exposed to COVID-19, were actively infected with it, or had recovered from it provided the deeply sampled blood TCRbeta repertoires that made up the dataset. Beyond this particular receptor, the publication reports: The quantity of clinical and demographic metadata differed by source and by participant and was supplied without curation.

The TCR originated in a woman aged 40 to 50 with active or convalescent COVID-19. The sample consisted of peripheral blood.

The DNA is as follows: TGTGCCAGCAGTTTAGCCAGGAACACTGAAGCTTTCTTT. It translates as CASSLARNTEAFF. The rearrangement joined TRBV12-3 or TRBV12-4 to TRBJ1-1, with the identity of the D gene unclear. From cysteine to phenylalanine, the CDR3 is 13 amino acids long. Left in the record is the CDR3 DNA by itself, 39 bases read in frame from the first base. The junction carries 3 bases between V and J, which are trimmed by 0 bases and 1 base respectively.